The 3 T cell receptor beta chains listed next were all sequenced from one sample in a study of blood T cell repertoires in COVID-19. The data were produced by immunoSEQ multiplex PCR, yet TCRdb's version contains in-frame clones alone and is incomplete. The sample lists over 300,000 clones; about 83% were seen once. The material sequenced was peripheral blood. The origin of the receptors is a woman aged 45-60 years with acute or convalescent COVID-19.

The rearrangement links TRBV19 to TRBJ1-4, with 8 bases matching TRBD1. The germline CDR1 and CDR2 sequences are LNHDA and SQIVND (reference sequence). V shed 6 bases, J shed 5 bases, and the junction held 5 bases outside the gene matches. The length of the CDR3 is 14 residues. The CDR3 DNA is TGTGCCAGTAGGCCAACAGGGGGGAATGAAAAACTGTTTTTT. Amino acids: CASRPTGGNEKLFF. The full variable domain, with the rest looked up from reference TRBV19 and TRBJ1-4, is DGGITQSPKYLFRKEGQNVTLSCEQNLNHDAMYWYRQDPGQGLRLIYYSQIVNDFQKGDIAEGYSVSREKKESFPLTVTSAQKNPTAFYLCASRPTGGNEKLFFGSGTQLSVL.

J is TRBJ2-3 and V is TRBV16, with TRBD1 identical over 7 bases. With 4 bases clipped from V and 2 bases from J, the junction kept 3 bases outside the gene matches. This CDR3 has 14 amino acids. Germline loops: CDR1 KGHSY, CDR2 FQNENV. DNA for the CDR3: TGTGCCAGCAGCCCGACAGGGTTCACAGATACGCAGTATTTT. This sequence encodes CASSPTGFTDTQYF.

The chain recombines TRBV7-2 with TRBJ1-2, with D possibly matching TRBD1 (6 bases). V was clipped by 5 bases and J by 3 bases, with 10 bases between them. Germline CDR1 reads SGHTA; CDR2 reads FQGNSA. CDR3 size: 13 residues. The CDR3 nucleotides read TGTGCCAGCAGCCACAGGGCAGACTATGGCTACACCTTC. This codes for CASSHRADYGYTF.